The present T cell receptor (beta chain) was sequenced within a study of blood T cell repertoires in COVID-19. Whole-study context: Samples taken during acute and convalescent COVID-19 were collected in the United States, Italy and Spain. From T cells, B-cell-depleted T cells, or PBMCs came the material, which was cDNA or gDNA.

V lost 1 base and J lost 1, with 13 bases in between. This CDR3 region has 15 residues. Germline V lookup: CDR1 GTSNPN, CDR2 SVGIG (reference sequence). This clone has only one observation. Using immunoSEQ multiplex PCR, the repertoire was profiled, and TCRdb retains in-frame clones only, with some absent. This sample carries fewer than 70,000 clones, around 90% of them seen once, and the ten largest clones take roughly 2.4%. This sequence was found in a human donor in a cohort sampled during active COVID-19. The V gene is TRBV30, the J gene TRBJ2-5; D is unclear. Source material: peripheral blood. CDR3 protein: CAWSGFVGFQETQYF. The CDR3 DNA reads TGTGCCTGGAGTGGCTTTGTCGGTTTCCAAGAGACCCAGTACTTC. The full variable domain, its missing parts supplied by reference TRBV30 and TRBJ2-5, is SQTIHQWPATLVQPVGSPLSLECTVEGTSNPNLYWYRQAAGRGLQLLFYSVGIGQISSEVPQNLSASRPQDRQFILSSKKLLLSDSGFYLCAWSGFVGFQETQYFGPGTRLLVL.